One sample yielded the 29 T cell receptor beta chains listed below, sequenced in a study of T cell changes during pregnancy in multiple sclerosis (dated by TCRdb to about 2019). The library was obtained by the immunoSEQ multiplex PCR assay. Not all clones reach the TCRdb copy of this immuneACCESS table, which keeps in-frame sequences only. Checked studies attribute under half of the gap to unresolved V genes and leave the rest unexplained. The sample records tens of thousands of clones, around 90% of which are singletons. The top ten hold about 2.1% of the sample. The input for sequencing was peripheral blood, taken in the first trimester of pregnancy. Receptors were obtained from a female donor with multiple sclerosis, enrolled in a pregnancy study.

The CDR3 loop is CASSEFTNEKLFF. DNA of the CDR3: TGTGCCAGCAGCGAGTTCACTAATGAAAAACTGTTTTTT. The J gene is TRBJ1-4, the V gene TRBV5-8; D is ambiguous. V lost 4 bases, J lost 2 bases, and 6 bases lay in between. Germline loops: CDR1 SGHTS, CDR2 YDEGEE. The CDR3 has 13 residues.

This clone was seen only a few times. The chain combines TRBV9 with TRBJ2-5; 11 bases agree with TRBD1. Germline V gene sequence: CDR1 SGDLS, CDR2 YYNGEE. The V and J ends lost 4 bases and 5 bases, in that order; junction bases with no gene match: 4. CDR3 length equals 14 residues. This CDR3 is CASSRDRGVETQYF. In DNA form, the CDR3 reads TGTGCCAGCAGCAGGGACAGGGGGGTTGAGACCCAGTACTTC.

The V gene is TRBV7-9, the J gene TRBJ2-7, with unresolved D. This CDR3 has 15 amino acids. Germline lookup yields CDR1 SEHNR and CDR2 FQNEAQ (reference sequence). V was clipped by 0 bases and J by 0 bases, with 9 bases between them. The CDR3, as DNA: TGTGCCAGCAGCTTAGCTACGTTTAGCTCCTACGAGCAGTACTTC. This translates into CASSLATFSSYEQYF.

The V call is TRBV6-1, the J call TRBJ2-2; D possibly corresponds to TRBD1 (6 bases). Germline V gives CDR1 MNHNS, CDR2 SASEGT. The CDR3 length is 14 residues. V was clipped by 7 bases and J by 4 bases, with 13 bases between them. The CDR3 reads CASTAQGTTGELFF. The DNA of the CDR3 is TGTGCCAGCACGGCGCAGGGGACCACCGGGGAGCTGTTTTTT.

The chain joins TRBV19 to TRBJ1-1, with TRBD1 matching over 7 bases. The J segment lost 7 bases and the V segment lost 3 bases, leaving 2 bases of the junction unmatched. There are 12 residues in the CDR3. Germline CDR1 LNHDA, CDR2 SQIVND (reference sequence). CDR3 in amino acids: CASSIRTGEAFF. CDR3 DNA sequence: TGTGCCAGTAGTATCAGGACAGGTGAAGCTTTCTTT.

J is TRBJ1-2 and V is TRBV2; D may be TRBD1 (6 bases). The V and J ends lost 2 bases and 5 bases respectively, with 15 bases between them. Germline lookup yields CDR1 SNHLY and CDR2 FYNNEI. CDR3 length equals 15 residues. CDR3: CASSERRGGLYGYTF. For the CDR3, the DNA is TGTGCCAGCAGTGAAAGGAGAGGGGGTCTTTATGGCTACACCTTC.

The chain carries TRBV2 and TRBJ2-6, with 9 bases matching TRBD1. The CDR3 length is 19 residues. V trimming: 4 bases; J trimming: 2 bases; junction bases outside the gene matches: 12. Germline-derived CDR1 and CDR2 are SNHLY and FYNNEI. The CDR3 loop reads CASSVLRDRVKAGANVLTF. CDR3 DNA: TGTGCCAGCAGTGTACTCCGGGACAGGGTTAAGGCTGGGGCCAACGTCCTGACTTTC.

This clone was observed a single time. This chain links TRBV7-7 with TRBJ1-5; D is perhaps TRBD1 (6 bases). Germline lookup yields CDR1 SSHAT and CDR2 FNYEAQ (reference sequence). V lost 1 base to trimming and J lost 2 bases, with 21 bases between them. This CDR3 is 19 amino acids long. The CDR3 nucleotides read TGTGCCAGCAGCTTAGAGGAGACAGGAATTCCCCGTGGCAATCAGCCCCAGCATTTT. Translation: CASSLEETGIPRGNQPQHF.

This chain connects TRBV6-6 to TRBJ1-1, with a tentative D call TRBD1 (5 bases). The CDR3 loop spans 14 amino acids. Germline loops: CDR1 MNHNY, CDR2 SVGAGI (reference sequence). Trimming pared 6 bases from V and 5 bases from J, leaving 16 bases between. This CDR3 is CASRTLGAITEAFF. The CDR3, as DNA: TGTGCCAGCAGGACTCTAGGGGCGATTACTGAAGCTTTCTTT.

The table lists this clone with a count of one. At the DNA level, this CDR3 is encoded by other sequences in the same sample as well. The rearrangement links TRBV9 to TRBJ2-2; TRBD2 might be the D (5 bases). CDR3 length: 14 amino acids. CDR1 and CDR2 from the germline V gene are SGDLS and YYNGEE. V lost 1 base and J 1 base, leaving 5 bases between the germline ends. The CDR3 DNA reads TGTGCCAGCAGCGTACGGGGGAACACCGGGGAGCTGTTTTTT. This codes for CASSVRGNTGELFF. Using reference TRBV9 and TRBJ2-2 for the parts outside the CDR3, the full variable domain is DSGVTQTPKHLITATGQRVTLRCSPRSGDLSVYWYQQSLDQGLQFLIQYYNGEERAKGNILERFSAQQFPDLHSELNLSSLELGDSALYFCASSVRGNTGELFFGEGSRLTVL.

The CDR3 sequence is CASSRVVPPYEQYF. As DNA, the CDR3 is TGTGCCAGCAGCCGAGTGGTGCCGCCCTACGAGCAGTACTTC. This chain joins TRBV11-2 and TRBJ2-7; D gene uncertain. Germline V gives CDR1 SGHAT, CDR2 FQNNGV. The V and J ends lost 5 bases and 2 bases respectively, with 13 bases between them. This CDR3 is built from 14 residues.

This clone was picked up many times. The V and J genes are TRBV5-1 and TRBJ2-7; tentative D call: TRBD1 (6 bases). There are 12 residues in the CDR3. Trimming cost V 4 bases and J 3 bases, with 8 bases left between them. Germline V CDR1 and CDR2: SGHRS, YFSETQ. CDR3 coding DNA: TGCGCCAGCAGCGGACAGCACTACGAGCAGTACTTC. Translation gives CASSGQHYEQYF.

The rearrangement links TRBV7-3 to TRBJ2-2; a weak D match, TRBD1 (5 bases). The CDR3 is made up of 17 amino acids. Trimming took 4 bases from V and 0 from J, leaving 15 bases between them. Germline V gene sequence: CDR1 SGHTA, CDR2 FQGTGA. The CDR3 DNA sequence: TGTGCCAGCAGCTCCCCCCGGCAGGGTGCGAACACCGGGGAGCTGTTTTTT. Protein: CASSSPRQGANTGELFF.

CDR3 in amino acids: CASSRTGGTQYF. The CDR3, as DNA: TGTGCCAGCAGCCGGACTGGAGGGACCCAGTACTTC. The V and J genes are TRBV6-5 and TRBJ2-5; maybe TRBD2 (5 bases). Germline-derived CDR1 and CDR2 are MNHEY and SVGAGI. Trimming removed 6 bases from V and 7 bases from J, with 12 bases in between. This CDR3 region has 12 residues.

The V call is TRBV6-1, the J call TRBJ2-5; 7 positions match TRBD1. The CDR3 extends over 12 amino acids. After removal of 10 bases from V and 7 bases from J, the junction contained 9 bases not matched to a gene. The germline V gene encodes CDR1 MNHNS and CDR2 SASEGT. In DNA, the CDR3 is TGTGCCACGGGACACCCAGGGGGGACCCAGTACTTC. Translated: CATGHPGGTQYF.

This clone was picked up many times. This chain links TRBV20-1 with TRBJ1-1; D not certain. This CDR3 is built from 10 residues. Germline V gene lookup returns CDR1 DFQATT and CDR2 SNEGSKA (reference sequence). Trimming stripped 6 bases from V and 8 bases from J, with 10 bases between. The CDR3 loop reads CSAGNIEAFF. The CDR3 DNA reads TGCAGTGCCGGGAATATAGAAGCTTTCTTT.

This chain joins TRBV5-6 and TRBJ2-1; 8 nucleotides line up with TRBD2. Losses at the gene ends were 0 bases for V and 2 bases for J; bases not matched to a gene: 4. Germline values: CDR1 SGHDT, CDR2 YYEEEE. The CDR3 has 16 amino acids. CDR3: CASSLAGGGAYNEQFF. The CDR3 DNA reads as TGTGCCAGCAGCTTGGCCGGGGGGGGAGCCTACAATGAGCAGTTCTTC.

V usage is TRBV19 and J usage is TRBJ1-6; 7 nucleotides line up with TRBD1. The CDR3 covers 14 residues. Losses at the gene ends were 6 bases for V and 7 bases for J; bases not matched to a gene: 6. CDR1 and CDR2 (germline): LNHDA, SQIVND (reference sequence). The CDR3 coding sequence is TGTGCCAGTAGGCCGGGACAGAAAAATTCACCCCTCCACTTT. Amino acids: CASRPGQKNSPLHF.

The chain has TRBV6-5 and TRBJ1-2, with a weak D call TRBD1 (6 bases). With 6 bases removed from V and 5 bases from J, the gap between germline ends came to 19 bases. CDR1 MNHEY and CDR2 SVGAGI come from the germline V gene. The CDR3 contains 15 residues. The CDR3 loop reads CASSPRGGMGYGYTF. CDR3 bases: TGTGCCAGCAGCCCCCGGGGGGGCATGGGGTATGGCTACACCTTC.

The chain employs TRBV28 and TRBJ1-2, with 8 bases that match TRBD1. The CDR3 totals 16 residues. V lost 6 bases to trimming and J lost 8 bases; unmatched junction nucleotides: 17. Germline assignment: CDR1 MDHEN and CDR2 SYDVKM. The CDR3 sequence is CASSSLRDSRGHGYTF. The DNA for the CDR3 is TGTGCCAGCAGCTCCCTCAGAGATTCCAGGGGGCACGGCTACACCTTC.

This clone was counted once. The chain couples TRBV28 to TRBJ1-1, with D uncertain. The V gene's germline CDR1 is MDHEN and CDR2 SYDVKM. V shed 7 bases and J shed 0 bases, with 18 bases lying between them. The CDR3 consists of 16 residues. The CDR3 DNA reads as TGTGCCAGCACCCCCACGGGGAGGTTACTGAACACTGAAGCTTTCTTT. Translated: CASTPTGRLLNTEAFF.

This clone has a single count. This sequence joins TRBV30 and TRBJ2-5, with TRBD2 matching over 11 bases. The CDR3 consists of 17 residues. The germline CDR1 and CDR2 sequences are GTSNPN and SVGIG (reference sequence). The J segment lost 4 bases and the V segment lost 4 bases, leaving 14 bases of the junction unmatched. The CDR3 coding sequence is TGTGCCTGGACCTCCGCCTTAGCGGGGGGGAGGGGAGAGACCCAGTACTTC. It encodes CAWTSALAGGRGETQYF.

This chain links TRBV7-9 with TRBJ2-5; perhaps TRBD1 as D (6 bases). In germline, CDR1 is SEHNR, CDR2 FQNEAQ (reference sequence). Trimming removed 2 bases at V and 2 bases at J, with 24 bases between. The CDR3 is made up of 19 amino acids. CDR3 in amino acids: CASSLNRFGQTNIQETQYF. As DNA, the CDR3 is TGTGCCAGCAGCTTAAACAGGTTTGGACAGACTAATATACAAGAGACCCAGTACTTC.

The genes are TRBV6-4 and TRBJ1-5; D is undetermined. The germline V gene encodes CDR1 MRHNA and CDR2 SNTAGT. V lost 11 bases and J 5 bases, leaving 19 bases between the germline ends. The CDR3 consists of 14 residues. This CDR3 is CAGATGIEDQPQHF. As DNA, the CDR3 is TGTGCCGGAGCGACCGGGATAGAGGATCAGCCCCAGCATTTT.

This clone appeared once. The rearrangement joins TRBV28 to TRBJ2-7, with TRBD1 matching 8 bases. Germline CDR1 and CDR2: MDHEN and SYDVKM. CDR3 length equals 13 residues. Trimming removed 10 bases from V and 1 base from J; junction bases left unmatched: 6. CDR3 DNA: TGTGCCATCCAACAGGGGGTGTCCTACGAGCAGTACTTC. Amino acids: CAIQQGVSYEQYF.

The J gene is TRBJ2-7, the V gene TRBV18; 8 bases agree with TRBD1. Looked up from germline, CDR1 is KGHSH and CDR2 is LQKENI. Losses at the gene ends were 3 bases for V and 3 bases for J; bases not matched to a gene: 7. The CDR3 length is 15 residues. CDR3 sequence (DNA): TGTGCCAGCTCACCCTCGACAGGGGTGAGCTACGAGCAGTACTTC. Translated, it gives CASSPSTGVSYEQYF.

The chain joins TRBV5-4 to TRBJ1-2, with 12 bases aligning to TRBD1. V shed 4 bases and J 8 bases; nucleotides not matched to a gene: 12. Germline V CDR1 and CDR2: SGHNT, YYREEE (reference sequence). The CDR3 is 16 residues long. CDR3 DNA: TGTGCCAGCAGCCCCCCTACCGGGACAGGGGGCGCCGGCTACACCTTC. It specifies CASSPPTGTGGAGYTF. The entire variable domain, with the rest obtained from reference TRBV5-4 and TRBJ1-2, is as follows: ETGVTQSPTHLIKTRGQQVTLRCSSQSGHNTVSWYQQALGQGPQFIFQYYREEENGRGNFPPRFSGLQFPNYSSELNVNALELDDSALYLCASSPPTGTGGAGYTFGSGTRLTVV.

This chain connects TRBV25-1 to TRBJ2-7, with 7 bases lining up with TRBD2. V shed 1 base, J shed 4 bases, and the junction held 1 base outside the gene matches. Per germline, CDR1 MGHDK and CDR2 SYGVNS. The CDR3 is made up of 13 amino acids. DNA of the CDR3: TGTGCCAGCAGTGAATGGGGGGGGTACGAGCAGTACTTC. This translates into CASSEWGGYEQYF.

V usage is TRBV7-9 and J usage is TRBJ1-3; 8 bases line up with TRBD1. Looked up from germline, CDR1 is SEHNR and CDR2 is FQNEAQ (reference sequence). CDR3 length equals 16 residues. V lost 2 bases to trimming and J lost 5 bases; unmatched junction nucleotides: 8. The CDR3 sequence is CASSLMVQGARNTIYF. The CDR3 coding sequence is TGTGCCAGCAGCTTAATGGTCCAGGGGGCAAGAAACACCATATATTTT.